Detailed here is one T cell receptor (beta chain). Assay: immunoSEQ multiplex PCR; the TCRdb copy retains only in-frame clones and omits some. Among roughly 97,000 clones listed, 96% were seen once. The CDR3 is 11 amino acids. The V end lost 3 bases, the J end lost 6 bases, and 3 bases lay between the germline ends. CDR1 is SNHLY and CDR2 is FYNNEI in the germline V gene. The record originates from a study of technical replicates of blood from a few donors. The chain employs TRBV2 and TRBJ1-5, with D unclear. The material sequenced was T cells isolated from PBMCs. The origin of this receptor is a human donor in good health. Written as DNA, the CDR3 is TGTGCCAGCAGTGATAGTCAGCCCCAGCATTTT. Translation gives CASSDSQPQHF.